This entry lists 32 T cell receptor beta chains sequenced from one sample in a study of Graves' ophthalmopathy and Graves' hyperthyroidism. The study amplified TCR beta CDR3 regions using RNA transcripts. HTBI-primed RT-PCR formed the first round, and a multiplex PCR formed the second. Using its own MiXCR run on the multiplex PCR reads, TCRdb lists one record per CDR3 protein. The profile covers roughly 400,000 distinct CDR3 sequences, with roughly 15% appearing a single time and 5.5% to 7% taken by the ten largest. Sequencing was carried out using peripheral blood. The receptors stem from a woman between 18 and 29 years old with stable Graves' hyperthyroidism.

This clonotype was recorded at least ten times. This rearrangement joins TRBV6-2 or TRBV6-3 to TRBJ1-5; D gene ambiguous. V was clipped by 0 bases and J by 6 bases, with 6 bases between them. The CDR3 totals 13 residues. Germline CDR1 and CDR2: MNHEY and SVGEGT. For the CDR3, the DNA is TGTGCCAGCAGTTACTCGACACTTCAGCCCCAGCATTTT. Its protein is CASSYSTLQPQHF.

This clonotype has ten or more counts. The rearrangement links TRBV5-1 to TRBJ2-5; TRBD1 is a possible D gene (6 bases). Trimming removed 5 bases at V and 5 bases at J, with 19 bases between. The CDR3 has 15 residues. Germline assignment: CDR1 SGHRS and CDR2 YFSETQ. The CDR3 is CASRSSTGPGETQYF. CDR3 coding DNA: TGCGCCAGCAGATCATCGACAGGACCGGGTGAGACCCAGTACTTC.

This clonotype was observed a handful of times. The chain recombines TRBV28 with TRBJ1-5; unclear D gene. This CDR3 region has 14 residues. V was pared by 8 bases and J by 3 bases, with 14 bases between. Germline CDR1 is MDHEN and CDR2 is SYDVKM. CDR3 sequence: CASFSSPFNQPQHF. The CDR3 DNA follows: TGTGCCAGCTTCTCATCTCCTTTCAATCAGCCCCAGCATTTT.

This clonotype showed up many times. The rearrangement joins TRBV12-3 or TRBV12-4 to TRBJ2-7, with a tentative D call TRBD1 (6 bases). V was shortened by 3 bases and J by 5 bases, with 14 bases between the two germline ends. This CDR3 spans 14 amino acids. CDR3 DNA: TGTGCCAGCAGTTTCAGGACAGAACGAGACGAGCAGTACTTC. Translating it yields CASSFRTERDEQYF.

Points on this clonotype: Sequence at one end of the junction differs from germline and may be a read error. This chain joins TRBV6-2 or TRBV6-3 and TRBJ1-5; 9 positions match TRBD1. The CDR3 spans 15 residues. CDR1 is MNHEY, CDR2 SVGEGT, per germline. CDR3 sequence: CASRPGTGNGQPRHF. In nucleotides, the CDR3 is TGTGCCAGCAGACCCGGGACAGGGAATGGTCAGCCCCGGCATTTT.

The sample holds a few counts of this clonotype. The chain employs TRBV7-9 and TRBJ1-1, with D uncertain. The ends were cut back, 1 base at V and 6 bases at J, with 9 bases in the middle. The CDR3 is made up of 13 amino acids. From germline, CDR1 is SEHNR and CDR2 FQNEAQ (reference sequence). Here the CDR3 reads CASSLERNSEAFF. In DNA, the CDR3 is TGTGCCAGCAGCTTAGAACGCAACTCTGAAGCTTTCTTT.

This clonotype has ten or more counts. The chain links TRBV6-1 to TRBJ1-2; 8 bases agree with TRBD1. This CDR3 has 15 amino acids. Germline trimming cut 2 bases from V and 4 bases from J; bases unmatched to any gene: 6. Germline loops: CDR1 MNHNS, CDR2 SASEGT. CDR3: CASSEWIDRGYGYTF. CDR3 bases: TGTGCCAGCAGTGAATGGATCGACAGGGGCTATGGCTACACCTTC.

The table lists this clonotype with a few counts. This chain joins TRBV10-3 and TRBJ2-5; possibly TRBD1 for D (5 bases). Germline V gene sequence: CDR1 ENHRY, CDR2 SYGVKD. Deletions cut 10 bases from V and 3 bases from J, with 21 bases between. The CDR3 spans 15 residues. The CDR3 loop reads CATRQGASQEETQYF. The CDR3 bases are TGTGCCACAAGGCAGGGCGCCTCACAGGAAGAGACCCAGTACTTC.

This clonotype was observed a handful of times. This sequence joins TRBV19 and TRBJ2-7, with D possibly called TRBD1 or TRBD2 (5 bases each). The ends were cut back, 3 bases at V and 0 bases at J, with 18 bases in the middle. CDR3 length: 17 residues. Germline values: CDR1 LNHDA, CDR2 SQIVND (reference sequence). In nucleotides, the CDR3 is TGTGCCAGTAGTATGGGGCTAGCTGGAGTCGGCTCCTACGAGCAGTACTTC. Its translation: CASSMGLAGVGSYEQYF. Full variable domain (missing parts from reference TRBV19 and TRBJ2-7): DGGITQSPKYLFRKEGQNVTLSCEQNLNHDAMYWYRQDPGQGLRLIYYSQIVNDFQKGDIAEGYSVSREKKESFPLTVTSAQKNPTAFYLCASSMGLAGVGSYEQYFGPGTRLTVT.

This clonotype was recorded at least ten times. V usage is TRBV6-1 and J usage is TRBJ1-1; possible D gene TRBD1, 6 bases. V dropped 7 bases and J dropped 1 base, with 16 bases sitting between them. This CDR3 has 15 amino acids. Per germline, CDR1 MNHNS and CDR2 SASEGT. The CDR3 protein is CASTQWGPANTEAFF. Here the CDR3 DNA reads TGTGCCAGCACCCAATGGGGGCCGGCGAACACTGAAGCTTTCTTT.

This clonotype was observed many times. V and J are TRBV19 and TRBJ1-5, with D perhaps matching TRBD1 (6 bases). Trimming left V 1 base short and J 4 bases short, with 14 bases between. Germline CDR1 LNHDA, CDR2 SQIVND (reference sequence). This CDR3 has 16 amino acids. The CDR3 spells CASSIGGGLSNQPQHF. DNA for the CDR3: TGTGCCAGTAGTATAGGGGGGGGGCTAAGTAATCAGCCCCAGCATTTT. The variable domain in full, with the rest retrieved from reference TRBV19 and TRBJ1-5, is DGGITQSPKYLFRKEGQNVTLSCEQNLNHDAMYWYRQDPGQGLRLIYYSQIVNDFQKGDIAEGYSVSREKKESFPLTVTSAQKNPTAFYLCASSIGGGLSNQPQHFGDGTRLSIL.

This clonotype has just a few counts. This rearrangement joins TRBV11-2 to TRBJ2-7, with D perhaps given as TRBD1 or TRBD2 (6 bases each). Germline V gene sequence: CDR1 SGHAT, CDR2 FQNNGV. This CDR3 comprises 15 residues. V lost 7 bases, J lost 2 bases, and 18 bases lay in between. The CDR3 spells CASTKTRGAPYEQYF. In DNA form, the CDR3 reads TGTGCCAGCACCAAAACGAGGGGGGCCCCCTACGAGCAGTACTTC.

This clonotype was recorded at least ten times. This chain links TRBV7-9 with TRBJ2-7, with 9 bases identical to TRBD1. V shed 0 bases, J shed 4 bases, and the junction held 4 bases outside the gene matches. The germline gives CDR1 SEHNR, CDR2 FQNEAQ (reference sequence). This CDR3 has 15 amino acids. CDR3: CASSLAGTGWYEQYF. In DNA form, the CDR3 reads TGTGCCAGCAGCTTAGCCGGGACAGGGTGGTACGAGCAGTACTTC. Using reference TRBV7-9 and TRBJ2-7 for the parts outside the CDR3, the full variable domain is DTGVSQNPRHKITKRGQNVTFRCDPISEHNRLYWYRQTLGQGPEFLTYFQNEAQLEKSRLLSDRFSAERPKGSFSTLEIQRTEQGDSAMYLCASSLAGTGWYEQYFGPGTRLTVT.

This clonotype showed up just a few times. The CDR3 DNA is TGTGCCAGCAGCTTCTCGCAGGCCGGGGAGCTGTTTTTT. This encodes CASSFSQAGELFF. The V and J genes are TRBV7-9 and TRBJ2-2; D is unclear. The CDR3 is 13 amino acids. Trimming cost V 3 bases and J 6 bases, with 8 bases left between them. The germline CDR1 and CDR2 sequences are SEHNR and FQNEAQ (reference sequence).

The sample holds many counts of this clonotype. CDR3 region: CASSTPYGNTGELFF. CDR3 DNA sequence: TGTGCCAGCAGCACACCTTACGGGAACACCGGGGAGCTGTTTTTT. The chain joins TRBV12-3 or TRBV12-4 to TRBJ2-2, with D hard to call. Trimming removed 6 bases at V and 1 base at J, with 12 bases between. The CDR3 contains 15 residues.

V is TRBV4-2 and J is TRBJ1-1; D is undetermined. This CDR3 comprises 16 residues. The V end lost 3 bases, the J end lost 6 bases, and 20 bases lay between the germline ends. Germline V gene lookup returns CDR1 LGHNA and CDR2 YNFKEQ. The CDR3 sequence is CASSHRSTRTGSEAFF. CDR3 nucleotides: TGTGCCAGCAGCCATAGAAGCACCCGAACGGGTTCTGAAGCTTTCTTT.

This clonotype showed up many times. J is TRBJ1-2 and V is TRBV11-3; 9 bases are a match to TRBD1. This CDR3 is 14 amino acids long. Losses at the gene ends were 5 bases for V and 4 bases for J; bases not matched to a gene: 5. Germline CDR1 reads SGHNT; CDR2 reads YENEEA. Here the CDR3 reads CASSPRQGVYGYTF. For the CDR3, the DNA is TGTGCCAGCAGCCCACGACAGGGGGTCTATGGCTACACCTTC.

The chain carries TRBV19 and TRBJ1-1, with unresolved D. The V gene lost 2 bases and the J gene lost 7 bases, with 8 bases spanning the gap. This CDR3 is built from 12 residues. Germline loops: CDR1 LNHDA, CDR2 SQIVND (reference sequence). For the CDR3, the DNA is TGTGCCAGTAGTATACTGGGAGATGAAGCTTTCTTT. Protein: CASSILGDEAFF.

This clonotype was found many times. The J gene is TRBJ2-5, the V gene TRBV19; TRBD2 is a possible D gene (6 bases). Germline lookup yields CDR1 LNHDA and CDR2 SQIVND (reference sequence). V lost 3 bases and J lost 14, with 16 bases in between. The CDR3 length is 12 residues. DNA for the CDR3: TGTGCCAGTAGTATGGAGGGCGGGGTCGTCTACTTC. Protein product: CASSMEGGVVYF.

This clonotype came up many times. CDR3 residues: CASSSDRGLEETQYF. The CDR3 nucleotides are TGTGCCAGCAGTTCGGACAGGGGGCTGGAAGAGACCCAGTACTTC. The rearrangement joins TRBV27 to TRBJ2-5, with 11 bases lining up with TRBD1. This CDR3 contains 15 residues. Trimming at V came to 4 bases and at J to 3 bases, leaving 4 bases not matched to a gene. Germline CDR1 is MNHEY and CDR2 is SMNVEV (reference sequence).

This clonotype was counted many times. The chain recombines TRBV7-8 with TRBJ1-2; 9 bases are shared with TRBD1. The CDR3 runs to 15 residues. Germline assignment: CDR1 SGHVS and CDR2 FQNEAQ. The ends lost 5 bases at V and 4 bases at J; junction bases unmatched: 8. For the CDR3, the DNA is TGTGCCAGCAGCCAGGGACAGGGCAAAAGCTATGGCTACACCTTC. Its protein is CASSQGQGKSYGYTF.

This clonotype was observed many times. The rearrangement joins TRBV5-1 to TRBJ2-5; D is possibly TRBD2 (6 bases). Germline V CDR1 and CDR2: SGHRS, YFSETQ. The CDR3 extends over 14 amino acids. V was clipped by 5 bases and J by 7 bases, with 18 bases between them. The CDR3 DNA follows: TGCGCCAGCAGGACGCGGGGCCAGGGTTCGACCCAGTACTTC. Protein sequence: CASRTRGQGSTQYF.

This clonotype was observed many times. The rearrangement links TRBV11-2 to TRBJ2-7; 9 nucleotides line up with TRBD2. Looked up from germline, CDR1 is SGHAT and CDR2 is FQNNGV. J was trimmed by 2 bases and V by 4 bases; bases with no gene match: 15. CDR3 length: 18 amino acids. CDR3 loop: CASSSRTSVNLWAYEQYF. CDR3 bases: TGTGCCAGCAGCTCACGGACTAGCGTAAACCTTTGGGCCTACGAGCAGTACTTC.

The V call is TRBV7-9, the J call TRBJ1-6, with TRBD1 as a possible D gene (5 bases). The CDR3 is 17 amino acids. Germline lookup yields CDR1 SEHNR and CDR2 FQNEAQ (reference sequence). Trimming shortened V by 2 bases and J by 1 base, and 12 bases separated the two germline ends. The CDR3 DNA reads as TGTGCCAGCAGCTTACCGCTGGGGGGGTCCTATAATTCACCCCTCCACTTT. It translates to CASSLPLGGSYNSPLHF.

This clonotype was seen at least ten times. This rearrangement joins TRBV20-1 to TRBJ1-1; D unclear. The length of the CDR3 is 14 residues. From germline, CDR1 is DFQATT and CDR2 SNEGSKA (reference sequence). Between the trimmed V and J ends, which lost 3 bases and 1 base, there was a span of 12 bases. The CDR3 DNA is TGCAGTGCTAGCTTCGGATTATCGAACACTGAAGCTTTCTTT. Translation: CSASFGLSNTEAFF.

V usage is TRBV11-2 and J usage is TRBJ1-5; 9 bases agree with TRBD1. This CDR3 spans 17 amino acids. CDR1 SGHAT and CDR2 FQNNGV come from the germline V gene. Unmatched junction bases numbered 11, after V lost 5 bases and J lost 3 bases. The CDR3 loop is CASSPGTGQRNNQPQHF. The CDR3 coding sequence is TGTGCCAGCAGCCCTGGGACAGGGCAAAGGAACAATCAGCCCCAGCATTTT.

This clonotype appeared many times. The conserved closing phenylalanine or tryptophan is absent in this CDR3, likely reflecting a read error. V gene TRBV25-1 combines with J gene TRBJ2-7; the D gene is possibly TRBD2 (6 bases). Germline V lookup: CDR1 MGHDK, CDR2 SYGVNS. Trimming took 8 bases from V and 5 from J, leaving 10 bases between them. The CDR3 consists of 11 residues. The CDR3: CASGPGDEQYL. The CDR3 DNA reads TGTGCCAGCGGTCCGGGGGACGAGCAGTACCTC.

As regards this clonotype: This could be a read error, since a much larger clone is one nucleotide away. This is likely a read error, given that the CDR3 carries no conserved phenylalanine or tryptophan at its end. The V and J genes are TRBV12-3 or TRBV12-4 and TRBJ1-5; the D gene is possibly TRBD1 (5 bases). V was pared by 5 bases and J by 9 bases, with 20 bases between. The CDR3 runs to 15 residues. CDR3 coding DNA: TGTGCCAGCAGTCTGACAAGACGGGGGAGTCGGCCCCAGCATGTT. Its protein is CASSLTRRGSRPQHV.

This clonotype has at least ten counts. The chain joins TRBV6-5 to TRBJ1-2, with a weak D call TRBD1 (5 bases). Germline V CDR1 and CDR2: MNHEY, SVGAGI. This CDR3 is built from 15 residues. V gave up 0 bases and J gave up 4 bases, with 12 bases separating them. CDR3: CASSYSSGISYGYTF. The CDR3 DNA follows: TGTGCCAGCAGTTACTCCTCAGGGATTAGCTATGGCTACACCTTC.

There are many counts of this clonotype. The CDR3 sequence: CASSYSGYPPGELFF. As DNA, the CDR3 is TGTGCCAGCAGTTACTCCGGATATCCCCCCGGGGAGCTGTTTTTT. The chain employs TRBV6-2 or TRBV6-3 and TRBJ2-2, with D uncertain. CDR1 is MNHEY and CDR2 is SVGEGT in the germline V gene. The CDR3 contains 15 residues. Trimming pared 0 bases from V and 6 bases from J, leaving 11 bases between.

J is TRBJ1-2 and V is TRBV12-3 or TRBV12-4; TRBD1 is a possible D gene (6 bases). This CDR3 region has 14 residues. Trimming left V 6 bases short and J 4 bases short, with 15 bases between. CDR3 protein: CASRPGLQGYGYTF. CDR3 in DNA: TGTGCCAGCAGGCCCGGTTTACAGGGCTATGGCTACACCTTC.

This clonotype was found many times. The genes are TRBV18 and TRBJ1-2, with TRBD1 identical over 7 bases. CDR3 size: 15 residues. CDR1 is KGHSH and CDR2 is LQKENI in the germline V gene. J gave up 4 bases and V 3 bases, and 8 bases lay outside the gene matches. CDR3 residues: CASSPGTGASYGYTF. For the CDR3, the DNA is TGTGCCAGCTCACCGGGTACAGGGGCGTCCTATGGCTACACCTTC.